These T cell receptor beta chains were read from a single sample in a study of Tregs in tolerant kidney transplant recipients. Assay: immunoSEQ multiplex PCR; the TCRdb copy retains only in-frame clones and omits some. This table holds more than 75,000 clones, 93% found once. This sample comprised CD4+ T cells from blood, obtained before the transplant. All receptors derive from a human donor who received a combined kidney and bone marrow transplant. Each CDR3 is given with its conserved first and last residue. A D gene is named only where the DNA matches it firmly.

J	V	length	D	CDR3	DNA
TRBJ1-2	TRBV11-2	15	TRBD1	CASSLRTGSGYGYTF	TGTGCCAGCAGCTTACGGACAGGAAGTGGCTATGGCTACACCTTC
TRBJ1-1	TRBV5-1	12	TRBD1	CASSLDRGRAFF	TGCGCCAGCAGCTTGGACAGGGGTAGAGCTTTCTTT
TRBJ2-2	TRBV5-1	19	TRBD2	CASSLLGTSGRANTGELFF	TGCGCCAGCAGCTTGTTGGGGACTAGCGGAAGGGCAAACACCGGGGAGCTGTTTTTT
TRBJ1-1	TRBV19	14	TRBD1	CASRMTGVGTEAFF	TGTGCCAGTAGAATGACAGGGGTGGGCACTGAAGCTTTCTTT
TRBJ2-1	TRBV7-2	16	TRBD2	CASRPPSGRNYNEQFF	TGTGCCAGCAGGCCACCTAGCGGCAGAAACTACAATGAGCAGTTCTTC
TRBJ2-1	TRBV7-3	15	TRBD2	CASSRGLAGVNEQFF	TGTGCCAGCAGCCGCGGACTAGCGGGAGTAAATGAGCAGTTCTTC
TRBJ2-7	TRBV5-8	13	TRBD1	CASSQGQGGEQYF	TGTGCCAGCAGCCAGGGACAGGGTGGCGAGCAGTACTTC
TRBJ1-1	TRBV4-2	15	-	CASSQDWERNTEAFF	TGTGCCAGCAGCCAAGATTGGGAGAGGAACACTGAAGCTTTCTTT
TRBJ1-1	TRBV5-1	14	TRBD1	CASSTGQGATEAFF	TGCGCCAGCAGCACGGGACAGGGAGCCACTGAAGCTTTCTTT
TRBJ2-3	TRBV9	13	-	CASSSRVPDTQYF	TGTGCCAGCAGCTCCAGGGTCCCAGATACGCAGTATTTT
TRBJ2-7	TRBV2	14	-	CASSSLSGGYEQYF	TGTGCCAGCAGTTCCTTGTCAGGGGGGTACGAGCAGTACTTC
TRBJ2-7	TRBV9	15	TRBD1	CASSVGNRGSYEQYF	TGTGCCAGCAGCGTAGGAAACAGGGGTTCCTACGAGCAGTACTTC
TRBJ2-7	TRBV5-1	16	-	CASSPAGSGFRYEQYF	TGCGCCAGCAGCCCGGCGGGCTCGGGCTTTCGGTACGAGCAGTACTTC
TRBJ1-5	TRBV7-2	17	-	CASSLAGLGGWNQPQHF	TGTGCCAGCAGCTTAGCCGGACTGGGAGGATGGAATCAGCCCCAGCATTTT